This T cell receptor (beta chain) was profiled in a study of beta chain features in type 1 diabetes. Findings of the study overall: Comparison showed that naive, central memory and Treg TCRB repertoires appeared more similar among patients than among healthy donors. Diminished insertions and augmented deletions at VDJ junctions characterized type 1 diabetes patients.

In regard to this clone: The antigen is not known.

CDR1 and CDR2 from the germline V gene are MDHEN and SYDVKM. V gave up 6 bases and J gave up 1 base; unmatched junction bases: 6. This CDR3 spans 15 amino acids. Expressed TCRB transcripts were sequenced because the entire RNA isolate underwent reverse transcription. Clones were read by immunoSEQ multiplex PCR, and TCRdb kept only the in-frame ones, dropping some. The sample gives over 120,000 clones, 8% to 13% of which show up once; under 1.5% is in the top ten. Sequenced input: naive CD4+ T cells from blood. The receptor comes from a man between 18 and 35 years old in good health. The chain uses TRBV28 and TRBJ2-3, with 8 bases aligning to TRBD1. DNA for the CDR3: TGTGCCAGCAGCTCATTGGGACAGGGCACAGATACGCAGTATTTT. It codes for CASSSLGQGTDTQYF.